Below, 6 T cell receptor beta chains from the same sample are listed, as sequenced in a study of beta chain features in type 1 diabetes. The authors reverse transcribed all of the isolated RNA, so sequencing captured expressed TCRB transcripts. Some clones are missing from TCRdb's copy, which holds only in-frame ones; the method was immunoSEQ multiplex PCR. The sample has 130,000 to 150,000 clones, about 13% seen once; the top ten hold 1.3%. These receptors have no known antigen. General study results and limits: Shorter TCRB CDR3s, moderately but significantly so, marked every one of the four CD4+ subsets in Type 1 diabetes patients.

The sequenced material came from central memory CD4+ T cells from blood. Source of these receptors: a man aged 18-30 years with type 1 diabetes.

This clone was counted between two and nine times. The rearrangement uses TRBV27 and TRBJ2-2, with a tentative D call TRBD1 (5 bases). Germline lookup yields CDR1 MNHEY and CDR2 SMNVEV (reference sequence). This CDR3 spans 14 amino acids. V lost 6 bases and J 8 bases, leaving 16 bases between the germline ends. CDR3 nucleotides: TGTGCCAGCAGGATCGGATGGGGCCCTGGGGAGCTGTTTTTT. This sequence encodes CASRIGWGPGELFF.

The chain combines TRBV12-5 with TRBJ2-1, with 9 bases identical to TRBD2. Looked up from germline, CDR1 is LGHNT and CDR2 is FRNRAP. The V segment lost 1 base and the J segment 14 bases; nucleotides outside the gene matches: 6. This CDR3 is 13 amino acids long. CDR3 loop: CASGLDLAGRKFF. The CDR3 DNA is TGTGCTAGTGGTTTGGACCTAGCGGGGAGAAAGTTCTTC.

This clone was observed a few times. The V and J genes are TRBV28 and TRBJ1-2; TRBD1 agrees at 10 bases. Germline V gene lookup returns CDR1 MDHEN and CDR2 SYDVKM. This CDR3 has 12 residues. J gave up 6 bases and V 6 bases, and 1 base lay outside the gene matches. Written as DNA, the CDR3 is TGTGCCAGCAGCGGGACAGGGGATGGCTACACCTTC. The encoded protein is CASSGTGDGYTF.

The J gene is TRBJ2-2, the V gene TRBV5-4; D may correspond to TRBD1 or TRBD2 (5 bases each). The CDR3 extends over 15 amino acids. Trimming left V 6 bases short and J 2 bases short, with 14 bases between. Looked up from germline, CDR1 is SGHNT and CDR2 is YYREEE (reference sequence). CDR3 coding DNA: TGTGCCAGCACGCCGGGACCTACCAACACCGGGGAGCTGTTTTTT. This encodes CASTPGPTNTGELFF.

The genes are TRBV7-8 and TRBJ1-4; D is unclear. V gave up 1 base and J gave up 8 bases, with 8 bases separating them. CDR1 is SGHVS, CDR2 FQNEAQ, per germline. The CDR3 is 13 residues long. The CDR3 region is CASSLELSEKLFF. The DNA of the CDR3 is TGTGCCAGCAGCTTAGAGTTAAGCGAAAAACTGTTTTTT.

The chain is built from TRBV18 and TRBJ1-1; D may be TRBD1 (6 bases). CDR1 is KGHSH and CDR2 is LQKENI in the germline V gene. This CDR3 is built from 14 residues. V was trimmed by 0 bases and J by 6 bases, leaving 11 bases between them. CDR3 in DNA: TGTGCCAGCTCACCACCGGAGCGGGGGCCTGAAGCTTTCTTT. Residues: CASSPPERGPEAFF.